These 7 T cell receptor beta chains came from one sample sequenced in a study of cytomegalovirus exposure and HLA in healthy donors. PCR was performed using 60 Vbeta and 13 Jbeta primers. Repertoires were generated with immunoSEQ multiplex PCR, while TCRdb's copy carries only in-frame clones and drops some. The profile shows tens of thousands of clones, around 77% of them singletons. The sample consisted of PBMCs. The receptors here all came from a woman in her 30s in good health and CMV-seropositive.

In its sample, this clone was seen a few times. J is TRBJ1-6 and V is TRBV6-4; maybe TRBD1 (6 bases). Between the trimmed V and J ends, which lost 0 bases and 9 bases, there was a span of 12 bases. Germline loops: CDR1 MRHNA, CDR2 SNTAGT. The CDR3 length is 15 residues. CDR3: CASSDSPDSSSPLHF. In DNA form, the CDR3 reads TGTGCCAGCAGTGACTCTCCGGACAGTAGTTCACCCCTCCACTTT.

The chain employs TRBV11-2 and TRBJ2-2; 7 bases are shared with TRBD1. This CDR3 comprises 16 residues. Germline lookup yields CDR1 SGHAT and CDR2 FQNNGV. Losses at the gene ends were 6 bases for V and 4 bases for J; bases not matched to a gene: 11. The CDR3 nucleotides read TGTGCCAGCAGACAGACAGGGCTCAGCGCCACCGGGGAGCTGTTTTTT. This encodes CASRQTGLSATGELFF.

The sample holds one count of this clone. V and J are TRBV6-5 and TRBJ2-1; 10 bases map to TRBD2. Per germline, CDR1 MNHEY and CDR2 SVGAGI. V gave up 5 bases and J gave up 6 bases; unmatched junction bases: 7. CDR3 length: 15 amino acids. The CDR3 loop is CASSATSGTPNEQFF. The CDR3 bases are TGTGCCAGCAGTGCAACTAGCGGGACCCCCAATGAGCAGTTCTTC.

The CDR3 loop reads CASSADRRTEAFF. The CDR3, as DNA: TGTGCCAGCAGCGCGGACAGGAGGACTGAAGCTTTCTTT. J is TRBJ1-1 and V is TRBV28; 7 nucleotides match TRBD1. Losses at the gene ends were 6 bases for V and 5 bases for J; bases not matched to a gene: 6. Germline-derived CDR1 and CDR2 are MDHEN and SYDVKM. CDR3 length equals 13 residues.

This sequence joins TRBV4-1 and TRBJ1-5; tentatively, D is TRBD1 (5 bases). Trimming removed 1 base from V and 2 bases from J, with 18 bases in between. CDR3 size: 18 residues. CDR1 is MGHRA, CDR2 YSYEKL, per germline. The CDR3 DNA reads TGCGCCAGCAGCCAAGGCGCCGGAGGGGTTATAGGCAATCAGCCCCAGCATTTT. This translates into CASSQGAGGVIGNQPQHF.

This clone occurred once. The gene calls are TRBV4-2 and TRBJ2-5, with a possible D match to TRBD2 (6 bases). The CDR3 is made up of 16 amino acids. The germline V gene has CDR1 LGHNA and CDR2 YNFKEQ. V was clipped by 0 bases and J by 5 bases, with 16 bases between them. The CDR3 protein is CASSQDPGNGGETQYF. The CDR3 coding sequence is TGTGCCAGCAGCCAAGATCCAGGGAACGGGGGTGAGACCCAGTACTTC.

As for this clone: A junction end diverges from the germline sequence, so it may reflect a read error. The rearrangement uses TRBV29-1 and TRBJ1-2; no clear D. The CDR3 runs 14 residues. Germline lookup yields CDR1 SQVTM and CDR2 ANQGSEA. CDR3 nucleotide sequence: TGCAGCGTTGTTGAGGGATCTAGGGTTGGAGGCTACCCCTTC. Its translation: CSVVEGSRVGGYPF.